This entry lists 19 T cell receptor beta chains sequenced from one sample in a study of CD8+CD57+ T cells in acquired aplastic anemia. TCR beta VDJ and CDR3 were profiled, and genomic DNA was the template. TCRdb passed the reads through MiXCR, listing each CDR3 protein once. This table holds hundreds of thousands of distinct CDR3 sequences, around 60% found once. Sequencing was done on a sample of sorted CD4+, CD8+, or CD8+CD57+ T cells (not recorded which) from PBMCs. These receptors all come from a human donor with severe aplastic anemia or a healthy control (not recorded which).

On this clonotype: A read error may produce the germline difference seen at one junction end. The CDR3 here is CASSQGPTRVANTGELFF. The CDR3 DNA follows: TGCGCCAGCAGCCAAGGACCCACTCGGGTCGCGAACACCGGGGAGCTGTTTTTT. The chain carries TRBV7-2 and TRBJ2-2; D is unresolved. The CDR3 consists of 18 residues. Germline CDR1 SGHTA, CDR2 FQGNSA.

This clonotype appeared many times. The chain links TRBV5-6 to TRBJ2-7, with 8 bases identical to TRBD2. Germline V gene sequence: CDR1 SGHDT, CDR2 YYEEEE. This CDR3 is 21 amino acids long. The junction had 23 bases not matched to a gene; V was cut back by 0 bases and J by 3 bases. The CDR3: CASSLASLISGVPGEIYEQYF. The CDR3, as DNA: TGTGCCAGCAGCTTGGCTTCTCTCATTAGCGGGGTCCCGGGAGAGATCTACGAGCAGTACTTC.

The CDR3 DNA follows: TGTGCCAGCAGCTCAACCGCCAGTTCCTACGAGCAGTACTTC. It is translated as CASSSTASSYEQYF. The chain recombines TRBV7-3 with TRBJ2-7; D unresolved. V was shortened by 4 bases and J by 1 base, with 11 bases between the two germline ends. Per the germline V gene, CDR1 is SGHTA and CDR2 is FQGTGA. The CDR3 is 14 amino acids. The full variable domain, completed using reference TRBV7-3 and TRBJ2-7, is GAGVSQTPSNKVTEKGKYVELRCDPISGHTALYWYRQSLGQGPEFLIYFQGTGAADDSGLPNDRFFAVRPEGSVSTLKIQRTERGDSAVYLCASSSTASSYEQYFGPGTRLTVT.

There are many counts of this clonotype. The chain uses TRBV6-2 or TRBV6-3 and TRBJ2-1; D not certain. The CDR3 sequence is 13 residues long. V was shortened by 2 bases and J by 4 bases, with 6 bases between the two germline ends. The germline gives CDR1 MNHEY, CDR2 SVGEGT. Here the CDR3 reads CASSYLGYNEQFF. In nucleotides, the CDR3 is TGTGCCAGCAGTTACCTGGGATACAATGAGCAGTTCTTC.

This chain connects TRBV20-1 to TRBJ2-3; 12 bases are shared with TRBD1. Per germline, CDR1 DFQATT and CDR2 SNEGSKA (reference sequence). CDR3 length: 16 amino acids. The V gene end was trimmed by 1 base and the J gene end by 8 bases; junction bases not matched to a gene: 10. The CDR3 here is CSARGGQGANRGTQYF. CDR3 coding DNA: TGCAGTGCTAGAGGGGGACAGGGGGCGAACAGGGGTACGCAGTATTTT.

The chain combines TRBV10-3 with TRBJ1-1; D not certain. The V and J ends lost 0 bases and 2 bases respectively, with 10 bases between them. This CDR3 region has 15 residues. Germline V gene lookup returns CDR1 ENHRY and CDR2 SYGVKD. The CDR3 nucleotides are TGTGCCATCAGTGAGTCCCGGGCGGGCAACACTGAAGCTTTCTTT. Protein product: CAISESRAGNTEAFF.

The J gene is TRBJ2-1, the V gene TRBV19; D is uncertain. This CDR3 spans 13 amino acids. With 3 bases removed from V and 8 bases from J, the gap between germline ends came to 11 bases. CDR1 is LNHDA and CDR2 is SQIVND in the germline V gene (reference sequence). CDR3 DNA: TGTGCCAGTAGTATTCGAGGTTCAGATGAGCAGTTCTTC. Translated, it gives CASSIRGSDEQFF. Full variable domain (outside the CDR3, taken from reference TRBV19 and TRBJ2-1): DGGITQSPKYLFRKEGQNVTLSCEQNLNHDAMYWYRQDPGQGLRLIYYSQIVNDFQKGDIAEGYSVSREKKESFPLTVTSAQKNPTAFYLCASSIRGSDEQFFGPGTRLTVL.

The chain employs TRBV6-2 or TRBV6-3 and TRBJ2-7; TRBD1 is a possible D gene (5 bases). The CDR3 spans 11 residues. Germline-derived CDR1 and CDR2 are MNHEY and SVGEGT. V dropped 11 bases and J dropped 1 base, with 9 bases sitting between them. The CDR3 DNA sequence: TGTGCCGGGGCCGGATCCTACGAGCAGTACTTC. It translates to CAGAGSYEQYF.

The V and J genes are TRBV29-1 and TRBJ1-2; D is undetermined. The CDR3 is 13 amino acids. Germline values: CDR1 SQVTM, CDR2 ANQGSEA. CDR3 in DNA: TGCGCGACCAGTGCACTCGAAAACTATGGCTACACCTTC. It is translated as CATSALENYGYTF.

The chain uses TRBV2 and TRBJ1-1; D is unclear. The length of the CDR3 is 13 residues. The ends were cut back, 3 bases at V and 1 base at J, with 6 bases in the middle. Germline CDR1 reads SNHLY; CDR2 reads FYNNEI. The CDR3 sequence: CASSDQANTEAFF. As DNA, the CDR3 is TGTGCCAGCAGTGATCAGGCGAACACTGAAGCTTTCTTT.

The rearrangement links TRBV7-2 to TRBJ2-1; 16 bases match TRBD2. The J segment lost 9 bases and the V segment lost 7 bases, leaving 3 bases of the junction unmatched. Germline V gene data show CDR1 as SGHTA and CDR2 as FQGNSA. CDR3 length: 14 amino acids. The CDR3: CASKGTSGGAEQFF. The CDR3 DNA follows: TGTGCCAGCAAGGGGACTAGCGGGGGGGCTGAGCAGTTCTTC.

This clonotype has at least ten counts. V and J are TRBV7-2 and TRBJ2-3; weak D call: TRBD2 (7 bases). The CDR3 is made up of 17 amino acids. Trimming left V 1 base short and J 6 bases short, with 20 bases between. Germline assignment: CDR1 SGHTA and CDR2 FQGNSA. CDR3 sequence: CASSLVALGGGPDTQYF. DNA of the CDR3: TGTGCCAGCAGCTTAGTGGCTCTGGGGGGGGGCCCGGATACGCAGTATTTT.

The chain links TRBV2 to TRBJ1-6; perhaps TRBD1 as D (5 bases). Trimming took off 7 bases at V and 6 bases at J, with 13 bases between the two ends. There are 14 residues in the CDR3. Germline CDR1 SNHLY, CDR2 FYNNEI. The CDR3, as DNA: TGTGCCAGCACAGGGACGGGCCCTAATTCACCCCTCCACTTT. Translated, it gives CASTGTGPNSPLHF.

This clonotype was found many times. The rearrangement links TRBV4-1 to TRBJ2-5; D is ambiguous. V lost 0 bases and J lost 2, with 7 bases in between. The CDR3 is 14 residues long. Per the germline V gene, CDR1 is MGHRA and CDR2 is YSYEKL. The CDR3 loop is CASSQDGQQETQYF. In DNA, the CDR3 is TGCGCCAGCAGCCAAGATGGCCAACAAGAGACCCAGTACTTC.

V usage is TRBV20-1 and J usage is TRBJ1-1, with D maybe TRBD1 (5 bases). V lost 6 bases, J lost 3 bases, and 14 bases lay in between. Per germline, CDR1 DFQATT and CDR2 SNEGSKA (reference sequence). CDR3 length equals 13 residues. DNA of the CDR3: TGCAGTGCCTCTAAAGACAGCTACACTGAAGCTTTCTTT. Its translation: CSASKDSYTEAFF.

This chain joins TRBV29-1 and TRBJ2-7; perhaps TRBD1 as D (6 bases). Germline CDR1 reads SQVTM; CDR2 reads ANQGSEA. The CDR3 length is 12 residues. V dropped 2 bases and J dropped 7 bases, with 12 bases sitting between them. CDR3 coding DNA: TGCAGCGTTGAACAGGGGAGCGATGAGCAGTACTTC. It yields the protein CSVEQGSDEQYF.

The J gene is TRBJ1-1, the V gene TRBV10-1; 9 bases agree with TRBD1. Germline CDR1 is WNHNN and CDR2 is SYGVQD (reference sequence). The V and J ends lost 7 bases and 6 bases, in that order; junction bases with no gene match: 6. The CDR3 length is 13 residues. The CDR3 DNA reads TGCGCCAGCACTGACAGGGGGGGTTCTGAAGCTTTCTTT. Translation gives CASTDRGGSEAFF.

This clonotype was counted ten times or more. V is TRBV20-1 and J is TRBJ2-7; D is unclear. Trimming took 1 base from V and 9 from J, leaving 10 bases between them. The CDR3 is made up of 11 amino acids. Per germline, CDR1 DFQATT and CDR2 SNEGSKA (reference sequence). This CDR3 reads CSARGTAGQYF. The CDR3 region has the DNA TGCAGTGCTAGAGGAACAGCTGGGCAGTACTTC.

The CDR3 region is CSASTGTVGKLFF. CDR3 nucleotides: TGCAGTGCTAGTACCGGGACAGTTGGAAAACTGTTTTTT. V is TRBV20-1 and J is TRBJ1-4; 7 nucleotides match TRBD1. The germline V gene has CDR1 DFQATT and CDR2 SNEGSKA (reference sequence). Trimming took 3 bases from V and 10 from J; bases not matched to a gene: 8. The CDR3 totals 13 residues.